The 17 T cell receptor beta chains in this list originate from one sample, sequenced in a study of control samples from healthy donors and cancer patients. Sequencing was performed with immunoSEQ multiplex PCR; in TCRdb, only in-frame clones are kept and a portion is missing. The top ten clones hold around 6.8% of a sample with roughly 450,000 clones, 80% to 95% of them seen once. Specimen: PBMCs. The receptors were sampled from a man aged 35-49 years with head and neck cancer.

This clone was found once. This chain links TRBV27 with TRBJ2-3; 7 bases fit TRBD2. The CDR3 contains 15 residues. From germline, CDR1 is MNHEY and CDR2 SMNVEV (reference sequence). After removal of 7 bases from V and 5 bases from J, the junction contained 12 bases not matched to a gene. In nucleotides, the CDR3 is TGTGCCAGCACCGCTCGGCGGGAGCGGGGAGATACGCAGTATTTT. Translating gives CASTARRERGDTQYF.

CDR3 amino acids: CASSLSYGDGYTF. The CDR3 nucleotides read TGTGCCAGCAGTTTATCCTACGGAGATGGCTACACCTTC. The gene calls are TRBV27 and TRBJ1-2; D uncertain. The CDR3 is 13 amino acids. The V gene's germline CDR1 is MNHEY and CDR2 SMNVEV (reference sequence). The V end lost 0 bases, the J end lost 6 bases, and 8 bases lay between the germline ends.

The chain couples TRBV28 to TRBJ1-6; 8 bases fit TRBD1. Germline trimming cut 2 bases from V and 9 bases from J; bases unmatched to any gene: 6. Germline V gene sequence: CDR1 MDHEN, CDR2 SYDVKM. The CDR3 consists of 15 residues. The CDR3 coding sequence is TGTGCCAGCAGTTTAGACAGGGGTGCCAGTTCACCCCTCCACTTT. As protein: CASSLDRGASSPLHF.

V is TRBV7-9 and J is TRBJ2-2; D is unclear. CDR3 length equals 12 residues. Per the germline V gene, CDR1 is SEHNR and CDR2 is FQNEAQ (reference sequence). V dropped 9 bases and J dropped 3 bases, with 8 bases sitting between them. This CDR3 reads CASTLYTGELFF. DNA of the CDR3: TGTGCCAGTACGCTGTACACCGGGGAGCTGTTTTTT.

Regarding this clone: At one of its ends the junction is not consistent with the germline gene, which may arise from a read error. The genes are TRBV7-2 and TRBJ2-5; 9 bases match TRBD2. Germline V gives CDR1 SGHTA, CDR2 FQGNSA. The CDR3 is 15 residues long. The CDR3 reads CASSLAGAELGTQYF. Here the CDR3 DNA reads TGTGCCAGCAGTTTAGCGGGGGCCGAGTTGGGGACCCAGTACTTC.

The chain has TRBV6-4 and TRBJ2-7; 8 nucleotides match TRBD1. This CDR3 comprises 14 residues. Germline trimming cut 1 base from V and 4 bases from J; bases unmatched to any gene: 3. CDR1 and CDR2 (germline): MRHNA, SNTAGT. CDR3 sequence: CASSDWDRRYEQYF. The CDR3 DNA sequence: TGTGCCAGCAGTGACTGGGACAGGAGATACGAGCAGTACTTC.

The V call is TRBV18, the J call TRBJ2-7; TRBD2 matches 11 bases. With 3 bases clipped from V and 2 bases from J, the junction kept 3 bases outside the gene matches. The CDR3 loop spans 15 amino acids. CDR1 is KGHSH, CDR2 LQKENI, per germline. CDR3 loop: CASSPRLAGTYEQYF. As DNA, the CDR3 is TGTGCCAGCTCACCGAGACTAGCGGGGACCTACGAGCAGTACTTC.

The chain carries TRBV4-3 and TRBJ2-5, with D possibly being TRBD1 or TRBD2 (5 bases each). This CDR3 is 15 amino acids long. Germline CDR1 is LGHNA and CDR2 is YSLEER. V lost 1 base and J 4 bases, leaving 13 bases between the germline ends. The CDR3 DNA reads TGCGCCAGCAGCCAAGGAGGGGCCGCCGGAGAGACCCAGTACTTC. Its translation is CASSQGGAAGETQYF.

The chain has TRBV14 and TRBJ2-2; D is uncertain. Trimming took 1 base from V and 7 from J, leaving 10 bases between them. Per the germline V gene, CDR1 is SGHDN and CDR2 is FVKESK. The CDR3 totals 14 residues. The CDR3 sequence: CASSQGARVGELFF. The DNA for the CDR3 is TGTGCCAGCAGCCAAGGGGCACGGGTCGGGGAGCTGTTTTTT.

The V call is TRBV21-1, the J call TRBJ1-5; the table gives TRBD1 as D, unverified against the DNA. TRBV21-1 constitutes a pseudogene. The CDR3 has 18 residues. The DNA for the CDR3 is TGTGCCAGCAGCTCGGAATGGGTTGAGGGGGCGAGCAATCAGCCCCAGCATTTT. It yields the protein CASSSEWVEGASNQPQHF.

This clone was detected only once. The chain joins TRBV9 to TRBJ1-2; D remains ambiguous. CDR3 size: 15 residues. The germline V gene has CDR1 SGDLS and CDR2 YYNGEE. The V end lost 0 bases, the J end lost 5 bases, and 14 bases lay between the germline ends. The DNA of the CDR3 is TGTGCCAGCAGCGTAGAAGGAGAACCGGATTATGGCTACACCTTC. This sequence encodes CASSVEGEPDYGYTF.

The chain combines TRBV9 with TRBJ2-3, with D unclear. The CDR3 is made up of 15 amino acids. Germline lookup yields CDR1 SGDLS and CDR2 YYNGEE. V dropped 0 bases and J dropped 0 bases, with 8 bases sitting between them. CDR3 region: CASSVARSSTDTQYF. For the CDR3, the DNA is TGTGCCAGCAGCGTAGCCCGCTCTAGCACAGATACGCAGTATTTT. The full variable domain, with the rest looked up from reference TRBV9 and TRBJ2-3, is DSGVTQTPKHLITATGQRVTLRCSPRSGDLSVYWYQQSLDQGLQFLIQYYNGEERAKGNILERFSAQQFPDLHSELNLSSLELGDSALYFCASSVARSSTDTQYFGPGTRLTVL.

V and J are TRBV7-9 and TRBJ2-5; 7 bases are a match to TRBD1. V was clipped by 1 base and J by 1 base; unmatched bases: 6. The CDR3 runs 16 residues. Germline V gene sequence: CDR1 SEHNR, CDR2 FQNEAQ (reference sequence). The CDR3 protein is CASSLDRGAIQETQYF. CDR3 in DNA: TGTGCCAGCAGCTTAGACAGGGGCGCGATCCAAGAGACCCAGTACTTC.

In its sample, this clone was seen a few times. The chain uses TRBV6-5 and TRBJ2-4; D call uncertain. Looked up from germline, CDR1 is MNHEY and CDR2 is SVGAGI. V lost 4 bases to trimming and J lost 5 bases, with 12 bases between them. The CDR3 loop spans 14 amino acids. Here the CDR3 DNA reads TGTGCCAGCAGTTCCCCCGGTGAGGAAAACATTCAGTACTTC. Translated, it gives CASSSPGEENIQYF.

This clone was recorded once. The rearrangement joins TRBV7-3 to TRBJ2-3, with TRBD1 as a possible D gene (7 bases). Germline V gene data show CDR1 as SGHTA and CDR2 as FQGTGA. The CDR3 loop spans 14 amino acids. V dropped 8 bases and J dropped 2 bases, with 14 bases sitting between them. CDR3 bases: TGTGCCAGCCGACAGGAGGGGGCCACAGATACGCAGTATTTT. It encodes CASRQEGATDTQYF.

As for this clone: The germline gene is not matched at one end of the junction; a read error may be the cause. The rearrangement links TRBV7-7 to TRBJ2-2; 13 bases align to TRBD2. The CDR3 loop spans 17 amino acids. Germline V gene data show CDR1 as SSHAT and CDR2 as FNYEAQ (reference sequence). The CDR3 loop is CASSLEGLAGSGGELFF. The CDR3 bases are TGTGCTAGCAGCTTAGAGGGACTAGCGGGAAGCGGCGGGGAGCTGTTTTTT.

The sample holds a few counts of this clone. V is TRBV28 and J is TRBJ2-7, with 10 bases lining up with TRBD1. This CDR3 comprises 14 residues. Germline CDR1 and CDR2: MDHEN and SYDVKM. Trimming removed 7 bases from V and 2 bases from J; junction bases left unmatched: 5. CDR3 residues: CASTRGTGAYEQYF. The CDR3 nucleotides are TGTGCCAGCACTCGCGGGACAGGGGCCTACGAGCAGTACTTC.